The 4 T cell receptor beta chains presented below share a single source sample, sequenced in a study of T cell responses to AZD1222 COVID-19 vaccine. Using immunoSEQ multiplex PCR, the repertoire was profiled, and TCRdb retains in-frame clones only, with some absent. The repertoire has over 150,000 clones, about nine tenths of them found once; the top ten carry over 1.5%. This specimen consisted of peripheral blood, obtained on day 0 of AZD1222 vaccination. The receptors shown here come from an adult in good health.

CDR3 in DNA: TGTGCCAGCAATCCGACGGAACCCTATGGCTACACCTTC. This codes for CASNPTEPYGYTF. The chain links TRBV6-5 to TRBJ1-2; unclear D gene. The CDR3 totals 13 residues. Germline CDR1 is MNHEY and CDR2 is SVGAGI. The V and J ends lost 7 bases and 4 bases respectively, with 13 bases between them.

This clone was detected a few times. This sequence joins TRBV7-9 and TRBJ1-1; D unclear. Germline V lookup: CDR1 SEHNR, CDR2 FQNEAQ (reference sequence). The CDR3 length is 13 residues. V lost 4 bases and J 0 bases, leaving 6 bases between the germline ends. Here the CDR3 reads CASSSNMNTEAFF. The DNA for the CDR3 is TGTGCCAGCAGCTCGAACATGAACACTGAAGCTTTCTTT. The full variable domain, with the rest looked up from reference TRBV7-9 and TRBJ1-1, is DTGVSQNPRHKITKRGQNVTFRCDPISEHNRLYWYRQTLGQGPEFLTYFQNEAQLEKSRLLSDRFSAERPKGSFSTLEIQRTEQGDSAMYLCASSSNMNTEAFFGQGTRLTVV.

V and J are TRBV7-2 and TRBJ2-1, with D possibly TRBD2 on 6 matching bases. Germline V CDR1 and CDR2: SGHTA, FQGNSA. Trimming stripped 3 bases from V and 9 bases from J, with 12 bases between. The CDR3 has 13 amino acids. In DNA form, the CDR3 reads TGTGCCAGCAGCTTCGGCCGGGACTCTGAGCAGTTCTTC. Amino acids: CASSFGRDSEQFF.

J is TRBJ2-5 and V is TRBV5-6, with 8 bases aligning to TRBD1. V was pared by 4 bases and J by 2 bases, with 4 bases of the junction left unmatched. Looked up from germline, CDR1 is SGHDT and CDR2 is YYEEEE. There are 14 residues in the CDR3. CDR3 sequence reads: CASSLRTGQETQYF. CDR3 nucleotides: TGTGCCAGCAGCCTCCGGACAGGGCAAGAGACCCAGTACTTC.